This record covers a single TCR beta chain. The data derive from a study of shared clonotypes between healthy human individuals. Assay: immunoSEQ multiplex PCR; the TCRdb copy retains only in-frame clones and omits some. Of around 1.1 million clones listed, roughly 74% are singletons. Germline CDR1 and CDR2: GTSNPN and SVGIG (reference sequence). Trimming stripped 1 base from V and 0 bases from J, with 10 bases between. This CDR3 has 15 amino acids. The V call is TRBV30, the J call TRBJ2-1; D may be TRBD2 (6 bases). Sequenced: memory CD4+ T cells from PBMCs. As to subset: CD45RA-negative fraction. The clonotype originates from a young man in good health. Some clones in this sample may be carry-over from other donors' samples. The CDR3, as DNA: TGTGCCTGGAGTGAAGCGGGCCACTCCTACAATGAGCAGTTCTTC. Protein: CAWSEAGHSYNEQFF. The whole variable domain, remainder taken from reference TRBV30 and TRBJ2-1, is SQTIHQWPATLVQPVGSPLSLECTVEGTSNPNLYWYRQAAGRGLQLLFYSVGIGQISSEVPQNLSASRPQDRQFILSSKKLLLSDSGFYLCAWSEAGHSYNEQFFGPGTRLTVL.